This TCR beta chain was captured by sequencing in a study of blood T cell repertoires in COVID-19. Study in general: Sites in the United States, Italy and Spain provided acute and convalescent COVID-19 samples.

As originally analysed: Estimation of nucleated cell counts was performed using reference gene primer amplification. The assay was immunoSEQ multiplex PCR, and TCRdb's table has in-frame clones only and misses some. The V and J calls and clone size are taken from that table; D and trimming were inferred from the DNA. Counted here are about 97,000 clones, around 87% occurring once; the ten biggest clones make up about 20%. The receptor's source is a human donor in a cohort sampled during active COVID-19. The specimen was peripheral blood.

The CDR3 spells CASSQMGLAGGISYNEQFF. The CDR3 DNA sequence: TGTGCCAGCAGCCAAATGGGGCTAGCGGGAGGTATTTCCTACAATGAGCAGTTCTTC. This chain links TRBV4-2 with TRBJ2-1, with 11 bases matching TRBD2. The CDR3 loop spans 19 amino acids. From germline, CDR1 is LGHNA and CDR2 YNFKEQ. The J segment lost 1 base and the V segment lost 2 bases, leaving 10 bases of the junction unmatched.